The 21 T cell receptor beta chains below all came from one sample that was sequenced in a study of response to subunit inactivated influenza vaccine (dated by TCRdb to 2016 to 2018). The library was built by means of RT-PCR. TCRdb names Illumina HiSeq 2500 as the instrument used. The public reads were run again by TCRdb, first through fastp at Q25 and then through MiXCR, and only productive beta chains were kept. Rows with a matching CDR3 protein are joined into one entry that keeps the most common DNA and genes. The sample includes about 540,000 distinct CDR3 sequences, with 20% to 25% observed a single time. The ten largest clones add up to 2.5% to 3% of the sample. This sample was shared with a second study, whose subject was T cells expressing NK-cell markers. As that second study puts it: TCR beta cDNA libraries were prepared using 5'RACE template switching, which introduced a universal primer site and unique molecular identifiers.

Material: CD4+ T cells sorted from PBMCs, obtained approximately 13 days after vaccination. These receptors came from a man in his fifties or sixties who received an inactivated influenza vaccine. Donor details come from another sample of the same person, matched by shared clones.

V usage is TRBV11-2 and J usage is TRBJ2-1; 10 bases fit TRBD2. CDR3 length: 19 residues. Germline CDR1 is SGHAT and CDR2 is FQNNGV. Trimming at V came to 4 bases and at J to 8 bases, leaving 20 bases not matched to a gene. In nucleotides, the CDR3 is TGTGCCAGCAGCTCACAGGCAACTCTCCTAGCGGGAGTGGTGGATGAGCAGTTCTTC. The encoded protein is CASSSQATLLAGVVDEQFF.

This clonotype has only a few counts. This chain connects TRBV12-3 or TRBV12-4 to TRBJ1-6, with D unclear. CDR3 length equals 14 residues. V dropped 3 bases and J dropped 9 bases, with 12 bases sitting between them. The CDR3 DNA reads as TGTGCCAGCAGTTTGAGGGAGACGGGTTCACCCCTCCACTTT. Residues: CASSLRETGSPLHF.

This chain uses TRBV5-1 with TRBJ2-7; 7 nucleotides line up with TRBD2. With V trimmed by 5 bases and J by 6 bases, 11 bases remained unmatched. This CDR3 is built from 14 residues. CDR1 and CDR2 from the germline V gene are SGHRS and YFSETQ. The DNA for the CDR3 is TGCGCCAGCAGGGGGGGGGTATTAAGAGGCGAGCAGTACTTC. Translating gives CASRGGVLRGEQYF. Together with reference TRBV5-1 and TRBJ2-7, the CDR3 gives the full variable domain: KAGVTQTPRYLIKTRGQQVTLSCSPISGHRSVSWYQQTPGQGLQFLFEYFSETQRNKGNFPGRFSGRQFSNSRSEMNVSTLELGDSALYLCASRGGVLRGEQYFGPGTRLTVT.

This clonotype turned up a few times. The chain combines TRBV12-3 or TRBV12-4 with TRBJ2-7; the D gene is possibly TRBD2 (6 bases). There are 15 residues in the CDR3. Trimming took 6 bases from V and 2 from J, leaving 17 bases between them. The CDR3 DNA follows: TGTGCCAGCAGGAATGAGGAGGGAGGACCCTACGAGCAGTACTTC. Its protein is CASRNEEGGPYEQYF.

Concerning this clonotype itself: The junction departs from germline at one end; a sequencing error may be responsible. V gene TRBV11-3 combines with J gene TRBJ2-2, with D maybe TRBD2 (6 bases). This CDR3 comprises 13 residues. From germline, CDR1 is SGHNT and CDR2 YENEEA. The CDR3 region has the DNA TGTGCCAGCGCGCGGGACGCCACCGGGGAGCTGATTTTT. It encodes CASARDATGELIF.

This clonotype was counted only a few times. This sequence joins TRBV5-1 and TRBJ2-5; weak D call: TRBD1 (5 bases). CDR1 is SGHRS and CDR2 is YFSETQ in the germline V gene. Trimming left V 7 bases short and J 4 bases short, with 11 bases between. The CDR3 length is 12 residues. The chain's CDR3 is CASAGIGETQYF. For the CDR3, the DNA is TGCGCCAGCGCAGGGATTGGAGAGACCCAGTACTTC. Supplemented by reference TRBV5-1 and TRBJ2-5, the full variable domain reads KAGVTQTPRYLIKTRGQQVTLSCSPISGHRSVSWYQQTPGQGLQFLFEYFSETQRNKGNFPGRFSGRQFSNSRSEMNVSTLELGDSALYLCASAGIGETQYFGPGTRLLVL.

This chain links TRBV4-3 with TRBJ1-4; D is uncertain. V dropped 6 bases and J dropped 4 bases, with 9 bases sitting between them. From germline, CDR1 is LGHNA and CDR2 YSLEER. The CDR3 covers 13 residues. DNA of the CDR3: TGCGCCAGCAGTCCATCGCTTAATGAAAAACTGTTTTTT. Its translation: CASSPSLNEKLFF.

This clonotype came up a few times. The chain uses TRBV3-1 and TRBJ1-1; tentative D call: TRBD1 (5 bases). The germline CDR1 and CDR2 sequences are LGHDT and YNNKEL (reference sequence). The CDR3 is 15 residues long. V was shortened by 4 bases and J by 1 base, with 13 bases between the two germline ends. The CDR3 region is CASSLRGGRNTEAFF. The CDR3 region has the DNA TGTGCCAGCAGCCTAAGGGGAGGCAGGAACACTGAAGCTTTCTTT.

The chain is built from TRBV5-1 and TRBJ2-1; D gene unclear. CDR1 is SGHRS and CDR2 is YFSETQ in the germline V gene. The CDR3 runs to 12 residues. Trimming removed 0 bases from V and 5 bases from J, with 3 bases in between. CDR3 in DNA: TGCGCCAGCAGCTTGGGTAACAATGAGCAGTTCTTC. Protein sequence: CASSLGNNEQFF.

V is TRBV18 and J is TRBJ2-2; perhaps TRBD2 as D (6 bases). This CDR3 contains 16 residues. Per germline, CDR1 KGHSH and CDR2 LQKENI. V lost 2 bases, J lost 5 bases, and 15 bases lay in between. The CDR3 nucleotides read TGTGCCAGCTCACCAATCGGCGGGAAGGGGACCGGGGAGCTGTTTTTT. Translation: CASSPIGGKGTGELFF.

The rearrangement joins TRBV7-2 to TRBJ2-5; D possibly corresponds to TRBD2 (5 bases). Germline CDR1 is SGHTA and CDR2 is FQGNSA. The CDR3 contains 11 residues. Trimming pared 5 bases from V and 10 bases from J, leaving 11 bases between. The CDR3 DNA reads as TGTGCCAGCAGCCAGGCCGGGGACCAGTACTTC. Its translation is CASSQAGDQYF.

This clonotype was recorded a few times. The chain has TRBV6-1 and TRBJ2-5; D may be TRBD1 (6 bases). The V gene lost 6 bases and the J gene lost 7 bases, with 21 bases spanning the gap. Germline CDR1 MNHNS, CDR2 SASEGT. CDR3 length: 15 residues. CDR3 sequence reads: CASRPIQGPRGTQYF. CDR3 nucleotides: TGTGCCAGCAGACCAATACAGGGACCCAGGGGGACCCAGTACTTC.

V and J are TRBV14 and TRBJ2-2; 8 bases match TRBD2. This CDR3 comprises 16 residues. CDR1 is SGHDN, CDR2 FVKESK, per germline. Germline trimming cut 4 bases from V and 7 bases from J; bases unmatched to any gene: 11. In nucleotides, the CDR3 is TGTGCCAGCAGCCCCTTGATAGCGGGGTCCTACGGGGAGCTGTTTTTT. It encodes CASSPLIAGSYGELFF.

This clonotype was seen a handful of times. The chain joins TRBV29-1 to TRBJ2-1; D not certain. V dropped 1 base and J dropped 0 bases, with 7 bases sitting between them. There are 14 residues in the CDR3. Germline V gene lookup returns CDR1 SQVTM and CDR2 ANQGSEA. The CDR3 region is CSVEGRISYNEQFF. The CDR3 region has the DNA TGCAGCGTTGAAGGCAGGATCTCCTACAATGAGCAGTTCTTC.

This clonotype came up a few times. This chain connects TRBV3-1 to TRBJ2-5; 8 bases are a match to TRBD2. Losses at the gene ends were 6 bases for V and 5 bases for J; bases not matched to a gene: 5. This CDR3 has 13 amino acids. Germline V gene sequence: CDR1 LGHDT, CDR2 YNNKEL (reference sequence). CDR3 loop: CASRGLVRETQYF. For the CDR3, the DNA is TGTGCCAGCAGGGGACTAGTTCGGGAGACCCAGTACTTC.

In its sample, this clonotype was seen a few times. The CDR3 loop reads CASSPPGRRAYEQYF. The CDR3, as DNA: TGTGCCAGCAGCCCGCCAGGACGGAGGGCCTACGAGCAGTACTTC. The chain couples TRBV21-1 to TRBJ2-7. TRBV21-1 is noted as a pseudogene. This CDR3 is 15 amino acids long.

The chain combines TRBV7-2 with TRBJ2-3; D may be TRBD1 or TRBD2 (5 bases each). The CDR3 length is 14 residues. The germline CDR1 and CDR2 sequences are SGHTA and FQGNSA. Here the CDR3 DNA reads TGTGCTACAATAAACAGGACTTATCTGGATACGCAGTATTTT. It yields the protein CATINRTYLDTQYF.

The CDR3 protein is CSAVDRTNTEAFF. In nucleotides, the CDR3 is TGCAGTGCTGTTGACAGGACGAACACTGAAGCTTTCTTT. The V and J genes are TRBV20-1 and TRBJ1-1, with a tentative D call TRBD1 (6 bases). CDR1 is DFQATT, CDR2 SNEGSKA, per germline (reference sequence). The CDR3 is 13 residues long. V lost 5 bases, J lost 1 base, and 11 bases lay in between.

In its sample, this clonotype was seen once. CDR3 region: CASSLSSRSANTGELFF. The CDR3 DNA is TGTGCCAGCAGCTTAAGTTCCAGGTCTGCGAACACCGGGGAGCTGTTTTTT. This rearrangement joins TRBV7-3 to TRBJ2-2; D is unclear. The CDR3 has 17 residues. Germline-derived CDR1 and CDR2 are SGHTA and FQGTGA. V was cut by 1 base and J by 0 bases, with 12 bases left in between.

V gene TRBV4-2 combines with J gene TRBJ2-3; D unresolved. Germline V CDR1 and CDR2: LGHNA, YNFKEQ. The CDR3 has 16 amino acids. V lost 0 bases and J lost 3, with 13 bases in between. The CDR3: CASSQDLSVRTDTQYF. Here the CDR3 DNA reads TGTGCCAGCAGCCAAGACTTGAGCGTCCGAACAGATACGCAGTATTTT.

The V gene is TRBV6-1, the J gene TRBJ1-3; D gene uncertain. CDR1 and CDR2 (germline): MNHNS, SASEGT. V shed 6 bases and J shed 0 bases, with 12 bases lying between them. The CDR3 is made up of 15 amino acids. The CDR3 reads CASSVEWSSGNTIYF. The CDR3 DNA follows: TGTGCCAGCAGCGTCGAATGGTCCTCTGGAAACACCATATATTTT.